Listed below are T cell receptor beta chains from one sample, sequenced in a study of cytomegalovirus exposure and HLA in healthy donors. Method: immunoSEQ multiplex PCR; TCRdb's copy keeps in-frame clones and lacks some. The sample has approximately 44,000 clones; roughly nine tenths are singletons. The sequenced material came from PBMCs. Every receptor here comes from a woman aged 40 to 50 in good health and CMV-seropositive. Each CDR3 is given with its conserved first and last residue.

j_call v_call cdr3_aa
TRBJ1-1 TRBV11-2 CASSLPGRGTEAFF
TRBJ2-5 TRBV5-1 CASSPSGGPQETQYF
TRBJ2-3 TRBV7-3 CASSASGSTDTQYF
TRBJ1-1 TRBV19 CASTDRMGEAFF
TRBJ1-2 TRBV11-2 CASSLAPRGTGTGYTF
TRBJ2-1 TRBV4-1 CASSHAIAGGSYNEQFF
TRBJ1-1 TRBV19 CAGSTVGQGVPEAFF
TRBJ2-7 TRBV4-1 CASSQDLGTSGRRSEQYF
TRBJ2-1 TRBV9 CASTLQGGTGDSEQFF
TRBJ1-1 TRBV28 CASRGQMDTEAFF
TRBJ2-1 TRBV29-1 CSATERGGQFF
TRBJ1-1 TRBV28 CASREPGQHHAGEAFF
TRBJ1-6 TRBV19 CASSIEMGTGVNSPLHF
TRBJ1-5 TRBV2 CASGGTGLPNQPQHF
TRBJ2-6 TRBV4-1 CASSQSGQGISGANVLTF
TRBJ2-1 TRBV2 CASSDQGYEQFF
TRBJ1-4 TRBV11-2 CASSSQGTTNEKLFF
TRBJ1-1 TRBV5-4 CASSFGANTEAFF
TRBJ2-2 TRBV27 CASSFWGNTGELFF
TRBJ1-5 TRBV6-1 CASSDPTGNQPQHF
TRBJ1-1 TRBV5-8 CASRSRTGGAGYTEAFF
TRBJ2-1 TRBV11-3 CASSPGTMEQFF
TRBJ1-2 TRBV29-1 CSVEGQTYGYTF